Each of the 7 T cell receptor beta chains below was sequenced from the same sample in a study of blood T cell repertoires in COVID-19. The data were produced by immunoSEQ multiplex PCR, yet TCRdb's version contains in-frame clones alone and is incomplete. The sample contains tens of thousands of clones, about 80% of which appear only once. Sequencing was done on a sample of peripheral blood. These receptors originate from a human donor in a cohort sampled during active COVID-19.

The chain uses TRBV6-5 and TRBJ2-7; no clear D. Looked up from germline, CDR1 is MNHEY and CDR2 is SVGAGI. The V gene lost 0 bases and the J gene lost 2 bases, with 8 bases spanning the gap. This CDR3 contains 14 residues. CDR3 DNA sequence: TGTGCCAGCAGTTACTCCGCGGAAGCCTACGAGCAGTACTTC. Translation: CASSYSAEAYEQYF.

The chain carries TRBV19 and TRBJ2-7; 9 nucleotides agree with TRBD1. CDR3 size: 15 residues. The V segment lost 5 bases and the J segment 4 bases; nucleotides outside the gene matches: 9. CDR1 and CDR2 from the germline V gene are LNHDA and SQIVND (reference sequence). The CDR3 here is CASSAAGTGFYEQYF. CDR3 DNA: TGTGCCAGTAGTGCAGCCGGGACAGGGTTTTACGAGCAGTACTTC.

This chain links TRBV28 with TRBJ1-4, with D possibly being TRBD1 (5 bases). V was trimmed by 4 bases and J by 5 bases, leaving 17 bases between them. The CDR3 runs 16 residues. The germline V gene encodes CDR1 MDHEN and CDR2 SYDVKM. The CDR3 bases are TGTGCCAGCAGTTCCCCCCGCGGGGGGACGAATGAAAAACTGTTTTTT. It codes for CASSSPRGGTNEKLFF.

The rearrangement links TRBV7-6 to TRBJ2-2; TRBD2 aligns across 14 bases. Germline loops: CDR1 SGHVS, CDR2 FNYEAQ. V was clipped by 4 bases and J by 6 bases; unmatched bases: 10. The CDR3 covers 18 residues. The CDR3 sequence is CASSSAILGLAGAGELFF. The CDR3 DNA follows: TGTGCCAGCAGCTCTGCTATATTGGGACTAGCGGGAGCCGGGGAGCTGTTTTTT.

The chain couples TRBV5-1 to TRBJ2-5, with 11 positions matching TRBD2. Germline CDR1 SGHRS, CDR2 YFSETQ. The CDR3 spans 16 residues. V was pared by 4 bases and J by 5 bases, with 10 bases of the junction left unmatched. The CDR3 bases are TGCGCCAGCAGCCCACTACTAGCGGGAGTTTTGGAGACCCAGTACTTC. It yields the protein CASSPLLAGVLETQYF.

The chain combines TRBV5-8 with TRBJ1-4; D perhaps matches TRBD1 (5 bases). CDR3 length equals 14 residues. Germline V gene lookup returns CDR1 SGHTS and CDR2 YDEGEE. With 0 bases removed from V and 5 bases from J, the gap between germline ends came to 8 bases. CDR3 protein: CASSLGRTNEKLFF. The CDR3 DNA is TGTGCCAGCAGCTTGGGAAGGACAAATGAAAAACTGTTTTTT.

CDR3 DNA sequence: TGTGCCAGCAGCCAGGAAGGCGGGAACACAGATACGCAGTATTTT. This gives the protein CASSQEGGNTDTQYF. The V call is TRBV4-2, the J call TRBJ2-3; D is possibly TRBD2 (6 bases). Germline CDR1 is LGHNA and CDR2 is YNFKEQ. CDR3 length: 15 residues. The germline V and J ends were trimmed by 3 bases and 2 bases, with 12 bases remaining between them.